This TCR beta chain comes out of a study of siplizumab effects on memory and regulatory T cells. About this clone itself: Its antigen is not known.

Study observations and caveats: In the presence of siplizumab, alloreactive sequences traceable to unstimulated CD4+ memory cells were significantly reduced. Sequences below about 10^-5 frequency were poorly captured, and few alloreactive clones mapped to unstimulated subsets.

The repertoire was sequenced with immunoSEQ multiplex PCR; TCRdb's copy has only in-frame clones and lacks some. The profile shows 70,000 or so clones, about 90% of them singletons. Germline values: CDR1 SGDLS, CDR2 YYNGEE. The CDR3 has 15 residues. V lost 0 bases to trimming and J lost 0 bases, with 10 bases between them. Material for sequencing was CD8+ T cells sorted from blood. The sequence came from a human donor in good health. The V gene is TRBV9, the J gene TRBJ2-7; tentatively, D is TRBD2 (6 bases). CDR3 amino acids: CASSVARDFSYEQYF. CDR3 in DNA: TGTGCCAGCAGCGTAGCCCGGGACTTCTCCTACGAGCAGTACTTC.